The 15 T cell receptor beta chains given below trace back to one sample, sequenced in a study of shared clonotypes between healthy human individuals. Data came from immunoSEQ multiplex PCR; TCRdb stores just in-frame clones and leaves some out. Of hundreds of thousands of clones listed, 72% are singletons. Sequenced sample: memory CD4+ T cells sorted from blood. The subset denotes: CD45RA-negative fraction. These receptors came from a woman aged 30 to 39 in good health.

The J gene is TRBJ1-1, the V gene TRBV6-1; D ambiguous. The CDR3 is 15 residues long. The germline V gene encodes CDR1 MNHNS and CDR2 SASEGT. V was pared by 3 bases and J by 1 base, with 12 bases between. As DNA, the CDR3 is TGTGCCAGCAGTGACACGGAGAGGAGGAACACTGAAGCTTTCTTT. As protein: CASSDTERRNTEAFF.

This clone appeared a single time. The gene calls are TRBV21-1 and TRBJ2-7; the table calls TRBD2, which could not be checked here. TRBV21-1 is a pseudogene segment. The CDR3 spans 13 residues. Written as DNA, the CDR3 is TGTGCCAGGTTGACTAGCGGGCCTTACGAGCAGTACTTC. This encodes CARLTSGPYEQYF.

V usage is TRBV25-1 and J usage is TRBJ2-3; tentative D call: TRBD1 (6 bases). V lost 4 bases and J lost 0, with 11 bases in between. The germline CDR1 and CDR2 sequences are MGHDK and SYGVNS. This CDR3 is 15 amino acids long. The CDR3 DNA sequence: TGTGCCAGCAGTGTACGGGACACTAGCACAGATACGCAGTATTTT. It is translated as CASSVRDTSTDTQYF.

This clone came up a few times. This rearrangement joins TRBV29-1 to TRBJ2-1, with D tentatively TRBD2 (6 bases). Deletions cut 7 bases from V and 8 bases from J, with 18 bases between. This CDR3 is built from 13 residues. Looked up from germline, CDR1 is SQVTM and CDR2 is ANQGSEA. CDR3 in amino acids: CSAATGGGYEQFF. CDR3 DNA: TGCAGCGCCGCGACTGGGGGAGGCTATGAGCAGTTCTTC.

A word on this clone: Other DNA sequences in this sample translate to the same CDR3. The chain combines TRBV5-1 with TRBJ1-1; tentative D call: TRBD1 (5 bases). CDR3 length: 14 residues. Germline CDR1 reads SGHRS; CDR2 reads YFSETQ. Trimming shortened V by 5 bases and J by 3 bases, and 14 bases separated the two germline ends. The CDR3, as DNA: TGCGCCAGCAGTGGTGGGGGAGGGGACACTGAAGCTTTCTTT. It encodes CASSGGGGDTEAFF. The full variable domain, its missing parts supplied by reference TRBV5-1 and TRBJ1-1, is KAGVTQTPRYLIKTRGQQVTLSCSPISGHRSVSWYQQTPGQGLQFLFEYFSETQRNKGNFPGRFSGRQFSNSRSEMNVSTLELGDSALYLCASSGGGGDTEAFFGQGTRLTVV.

The chain has TRBV7-9 and TRBJ2-1; a weak D match, TRBD2 (6 bases). CDR1 and CDR2 from the germline V gene are SEHNR and FQNEAQ (reference sequence). V lost 1 base and J lost 6, with 13 bases in between. The CDR3 is 15 residues long. DNA for the CDR3: TGTGCCAGCAGCTTAGGGTCTAGCGACTTCAATGAGCAGTTCTTC. Translated: CASSLGSSDFNEQFF.

The chain couples TRBV5-1 to TRBJ2-3, with 8 bases that match TRBD1. CDR3 length: 14 amino acids. The V gene end was trimmed by 4 bases and the J gene end by 6 bases; junction bases not matched to a gene: 7. Looked up from germline, CDR1 is SGHRS and CDR2 is YFSETQ. The CDR3 spells CASSDGQGSDTQYF. DNA of the CDR3: TGCGCCAGCAGCGATGGACAGGGCAGCGATACGCAGTATTTT.

The chain employs TRBV15 and TRBJ2-7; TRBD2 matches 8 bases. CDR1 LNHNV and CDR2 YYDKDF come from the germline V gene (reference sequence). Trimming at V came to 0 bases and at J to 12 bases, leaving 4 bases not matched to a gene. This CDR3 region has 12 residues. The CDR3: CATSRDRLALYF. The CDR3 nucleotides read TGTGCCACCAGCAGAGATCGACTAGCGCTGTACTTC.

The rearrangement uses TRBV7-2 and TRBJ2-2, with TRBD2 matching 8 bases. Per the germline V gene, CDR1 is SGHTA and CDR2 is FQGNSA. V lost 6 bases, J lost 4 bases, and 10 bases stayed unmatched. This CDR3 has 16 amino acids. CDR3 nucleotides: TGTGCCAGCAGTTCAAGGGCGGGAGGTGGCACCGGGGAGCTGTTTTTT. It codes for CASSSRAGGGTGELFF. The full variable domain, its missing parts supplied by reference TRBV7-2 and TRBJ2-2, is GAGVSQSPSNKVTEKGKDVELRCDPISGHTALYWYRQSLGQGLEFLIYFQGNSAPDKSGLPSDRFSAERTGGSVSTLTIQRTQQEDSAVYLCASSSRAGGGTGELFFGEGSRLTVL.

Of note for this clone: The same CDR3 arises from other DNA sequences in this sample as well. The chain joins TRBV19 to TRBJ1-1; 10 bases match TRBD1. The CDR3 runs to 14 residues. Germline assignment: CDR1 LNHDA and CDR2 SQIVND (reference sequence). V lost 5 bases, J lost 2 bases, and 2 bases stayed unmatched. CDR3 sequence: CASSRDRGNTEAFF. The CDR3 nucleotides read TGTGCCAGTAGTCGGGACAGGGGAAACACTGAAGCTTTCTTT.

The chain recombines TRBV4-2 with TRBJ1-5; D is perhaps TRBD1 (6 bases). The CDR3 has 15 amino acids. Trimming shortened V by 0 bases and J by 6 bases, and 12 bases separated the two germline ends. Germline V gives CDR1 LGHNA, CDR2 YNFKEQ. DNA of the CDR3: TGTGCCAGCAGCCAAGATTCAGGGGCACCTCAGCCCCAGCATTTT. Translating gives CASSQDSGAPQPQHF.

J is TRBJ2-3 and V is TRBV5-4; the match to TRBD2 covers 7 bases. This CDR3 region has 16 residues. The ends lost 0 bases at V and 5 bases at J; junction bases unmatched: 9. Looked up from germline, CDR1 is SGHNT and CDR2 is YYREEE (reference sequence). The CDR3 DNA reads as TGTGCCAGCAGCTTGGGTGGGCAGCGGGGTGGAGATACGCAGTATTTT. Translation gives CASSLGGQRGGDTQYF.

The chain employs TRBV7-9 and TRBJ2-2; TRBD1 agrees at 7 bases. In germline, CDR1 is SEHNR, CDR2 FQNEAQ (reference sequence). V shed 6 bases and J 4 bases; nucleotides not matched to a gene: 8. This CDR3 region has 15 residues. This CDR3 is CASSSGTAFTGELFF. CDR3 in DNA: TGTGCCAGCAGTTCCGGGACAGCATTCACCGGGGAGCTGTTTTTT.

This clone has a count of ten or more. The chain employs TRBV10-2 and TRBJ1-5, with TRBD1 matching over 7 bases. V lost 10 bases to trimming and J lost 5 bases; unmatched junction nucleotides: 8. CDR1 is WSHSY, CDR2 SAAADI, per germline. The CDR3 covers 13 residues. CDR3 sequence: CATRQGRDQPQHF. DNA for the CDR3: TGCGCCACAAGACAGGGTAGGGATCAGCCCCAGCATTTT.

Notes on this clone: This clone may be a read error of a much larger clone one base away. Other DNA sequences of this sample code for an identical CDR3. The DNA for the CDR3 is TGCGCCAGCAGCTTGCATAGCGGGACCTACGAGCAGTACTTC. Translation gives CASSLHSGTYEQYF. The rearrangement uses TRBV5-1 and TRBJ2-7; TRBD2 agrees at 8 bases. The CDR3 is made up of 14 amino acids. Germline trimming cut 1 base from V and 2 bases from J; bases unmatched to any gene: 2. Germline loops: CDR1 SGHRS, CDR2 YFSETQ. Variable domain in full (rest from reference TRBV5-1 and TRBJ2-7): KAGVTQTPRYLIKTRGQQVTLSCSPISGHRSVSWYQQTPGQGLQFLFEYFSETQRNKGNFPGRFSGRQFSNSRSEMNVSTLELGDSALYLCASSLHSGTYEQYFGPGTRLTVT.